The 21 T cell receptor beta chains below were found in one sample sequenced in a study of neurological immune-mediated disorders. A single record per CDR3 protein comes from TCRdb applying MiXCR to the 5' RACE reads. The table includes about 17,000 distinct CDR3 sequences, 3.5% detected once. The specimen was CD8+ T cells from blood. Receptor source: a woman aged 40 to 50 in good health.

A few counts support this clonotype. V gene TRBV7-4 combines with J gene TRBJ1-1; D is ambiguous. The V gene's germline CDR1 is SGHVT and CDR2 SQSDAQ. The V end lost 5 bases, the J end lost 3 bases, and 19 bases lay between the germline ends. CDR3 length: 16 residues. The CDR3 region has the DNA TGTGCCAGCAGCCCCCCCGGCTATAAGTGGGACACTGAAGCTTTCTTT. Translated: CASSPPGYKWDTEAFF.

This clonotype is labeled as medium-sized (0.01 to 0.1%). The chain couples TRBV5-1 to TRBJ2-5; D perhaps matches TRBD1 (6 bases). Trimming took 1 base from V and 0 from J, leaving 13 bases between them. The germline CDR1 and CDR2 sequences are SGHRS and YFSETQ. CDR3 length: 16 amino acids. The DNA of the CDR3 is TGCGCCAGCAGCTTGATAGGGGGAGAAGACCAAGAGACCCAGTACTTC. It specifies CASSLIGGEDQETQYF.

At least ten counts were recorded for this clonotype. The gene calls are TRBV27 and TRBJ2-7, with a tentative D call TRBD1 (5 bases). The CDR3 contains 13 residues. Germline CDR1 MNHEY, CDR2 SMNVEV (reference sequence). Trimming took off 2 bases at V and 1 base at J, with 6 bases between the two ends. The CDR3 nucleotides read TGTGCCAGCAGTTTAGGGGCTTCCTACGAGCAGTACTTC. As protein: CASSLGASYEQYF.

This clonotype was counted ten times or more. This chain uses TRBV12-3 or TRBV12-4 with TRBJ2-7, with unresolved D. Trimming shortened V by 3 bases and J by 5 bases, and 2 bases separated the two germline ends. The CDR3 totals 10 residues. The DNA of the CDR3 is TGTGCCAGCAGTTTCAACGAGCAGTACTTC. Translating it yields CASSFNEQYF.

In its sample, this clonotype was seen many times. The V and J genes are TRBV7-2 and TRBJ1-2; D possibly corresponds to TRBD1 (6 bases). Trimming removed 1 base at V and 5 bases at J, with 17 bases between. Germline V gives CDR1 SGHTA, CDR2 FQGNSA. The length of the CDR3 is 16 residues. The CDR3 spells CASSLGVGRGGYGYTF. For the CDR3, the DNA is TGTGCCAGCAGCTTAGGCGTGGGCAGGGGTGGATATGGCTACACCTTC.

This clonotype was counted ten times or more. V gene TRBV7-6 combines with J gene TRBJ1-4, with D hard to call. Germline V gene lookup returns CDR1 SGHVS and CDR2 FNYEAQ. This CDR3 spans 15 amino acids. Trimming removed 4 bases at V and 8 bases at J, with 17 bases between. CDR3 DNA sequence: TGTGCCAGCAGCTCGCCGACGGCGGTTAACGAAAAACTGTTTTTT. Translated: CASSSPTAVNEKLFF.

This clonotype was counted at least ten times. V and J are TRBV27 and TRBJ1-1; D gene uncertain. The germline gives CDR1 MNHEY, CDR2 SMNVEV (reference sequence). The ends were cut back, 11 bases at V and 1 base at J, with 17 bases in the middle. This CDR3 contains 14 residues. For the CDR3, the DNA is TGTGCCGCGTATCCCAACCGCGCGAACACTGAAGCTTTCTTT. Its translation is CAAYPNRANTEAFF.

This clonotype was detected ten times or more. This chain joins TRBV6-5 and TRBJ1-2, with D perhaps matching TRBD1 (5 bases). Germline V gene lookup returns CDR1 MNHEY and CDR2 SVGAGI. The CDR3 length is 14 residues. V lost 0 bases and J lost 2, with 7 bases in between. The CDR3 DNA is TGTGCCAGCAGTTACTCCCGGGGGAACTATGGCTACACCTTC. Its translation: CASSYSRGNYGYTF.

This clonotype has a count of ten or more. The chain combines TRBV6-5 with TRBJ2-1; 8 positions agree with TRBD2. CDR3 size: 15 residues. V lost 6 bases to trimming and J lost 2 bases; unmatched junction nucleotides: 6. Germline V lookup: CDR1 MNHEY, CDR2 SVGAGI. The CDR3 is CASRPGLVTYNEQFF. CDR3 bases: TGTGCCAGCAGACCGGGACTAGTCACCTACAATGAGCAGTTCTTC.

This clonotype was counted many times. V and J are TRBV29-1 and TRBJ2-1; possible D gene TRBD1, 6 bases. The germline V gene encodes CDR1 SQVTM and CDR2 ANQGSEA. V was clipped by 7 bases and J by 7 bases, with 20 bases between them. The length of the CDR3 is 14 residues. The CDR3 loop is CSAERGMGSNEQFF. Written as DNA, the CDR3 is TGCAGCGCAGAAAGGGGGATGGGGTCGAATGAGCAGTTCTTC.

This clonotype has ten or more counts. This sequence joins TRBV15 and TRBJ2-6; D not resolved. Germline loops: CDR1 LNHNV, CDR2 YYDKDF (reference sequence). The CDR3 sequence is 15 residues long. V dropped 1 base and J dropped 3 bases, with 7 bases sitting between them. CDR3 loop: CATSRGSDGANVLTF. The CDR3 DNA follows: TGTGCCACCAGCAGAGGGTCAGATGGGGCCAACGTCCTGACTTTC.

This clonotype has a count of ten or more. The genes are TRBV28 and TRBJ2-1; TRBD2 matches at 7 bases. Trimming cost V 2 bases and J 16 bases; bases outside gene matches: 5. This CDR3 comprises 11 residues. Looked up from germline, CDR1 is MDHEN and CDR2 is SYDVKM. In DNA form, the CDR3 reads TGTGCCAGCAGTTTACCGGGACTAAACTTCTTC. Translating gives CASSLPGLNFF.

This clonotype has a count of ten or more. The chain uses TRBV4-2 and TRBJ2-7; D uncertain. The germline V gene encodes CDR1 LGHNA and CDR2 YNFKEQ. CDR3 length: 14 residues. V was pared by 1 base and J by 3 bases, with 10 bases between. The CDR3 DNA reads as TGTGCCAGCAGCCAAGGGCAGGACCACTACGAGCAGTACTTC. Translating gives CASSQGQDHYEQYF.

This clonotype was counted at least ten times. The chain carries TRBV7-8 and TRBJ1-4; TRBD1 is a possible D gene (6 bases). Per the germline V gene, CDR1 is SGHVS and CDR2 is FQNEAQ. With 0 bases removed from V and 5 bases from J, the gap between germline ends came to 10 bases. The length of the CDR3 is 15 residues. The CDR3 DNA reads as TGTGCCAGCAGCTTAGCGTCAGGGGCAAATGAAAAACTGTTTTTT. The encoded protein is CASSLASGANEKLFF.

Ten or more counts support this clonotype. CDR3 loop: CASSSDTWNTEAFF. CDR3 sequence (DNA): TGCGCCAGCAGCTCTGACACCTGGAACACTGAAGCTTTCTTT. The V and J genes are TRBV5-1 and TRBJ1-1, with D unclear. CDR3 length: 14 residues. Trimming stripped 3 bases from V and 1 base from J, with 10 bases between. Germline CDR1 SGHRS, CDR2 YFSETQ.

The table lists this clonotype with many counts. The chain is built from TRBV5-1 and TRBJ1-1, with a possible D match to TRBD1 (5 bases). V was clipped by 1 base and J by 8 bases, with 9 bases between them. The germline V gene encodes CDR1 SGHRS and CDR2 YFSETQ. There are 12 residues in the CDR3. The CDR3 region is CASSLRQGEAFF. CDR3 DNA: TGCGCCAGCAGCTTGAGGCAGGGCGAAGCTTTCTTT.

The rearrangement joins TRBV3-1 to TRBJ2-2, with 12 bases fitting TRBD2. V was pared by 0 bases and J by 4 bases, with 3 bases of the junction left unmatched. There are 17 residues in the CDR3. Germline-derived CDR1 and CDR2 are LGHDT and YNNKEL (reference sequence). DNA for the CDR3: TGTGCCAGCAGCCAAGATCTACTAGCGGGGGGCACCGGGGAGCTGTTTTTT. It translates to CASSQDLLAGGTGELFF.

This clonotype was counted ten times or more. This chain uses TRBV7-9 with TRBJ2-3, with 11 positions matching TRBD2. In germline, CDR1 is SEHNR, CDR2 FQNEAQ (reference sequence). There are 16 residues in the CDR3. J lost 4 bases, V lost 5 bases, and 8 bases had no gene match. Here the CDR3 reads CASSPFTSGSSDTQYF. Here the CDR3 DNA reads TGTGCCAGCAGCCCATTTACTAGCGGGAGTTCAGATACGCAGTATTTT.

There are many counts of this clonotype. V is TRBV7-8 and J is TRBJ2-7, with D perhaps given as TRBD1 or TRBD2 (6 bases each). Germline V gene lookup returns CDR1 SGHVS and CDR2 FQNEAQ. The V and J ends lost 0 bases and 5 bases respectively, with 14 bases between them. This CDR3 contains 15 residues. CDR3 bases: TGTGCCAGCAGCTTAGCGGGGGGCGCCTTAAACGAGCAGTACTTC. This gives the protein CASSLAGGALNEQYF.

This clonotype was picked up many times. The chain combines TRBV24-1 with TRBJ2-5; TRBD2 aligns across 9 bases. Germline V gene sequence: CDR1 KGHDR, CDR2 SFDVKD. The CDR3 runs 15 residues. V shed 7 bases, J shed 5 bases, and the junction held 10 bases outside the gene matches. This CDR3 is CATSRAGGLGETQYF. The CDR3 nucleotides are TGTGCCACCAGCCGCGCGGGAGGGCTGGGGGAGACCCAGTACTTC.

Ten or more counts support this clonotype. The V gene is TRBV7-8, the J gene TRBJ2-3, with a tentative D call TRBD1 (7 bases). Trimming removed 5 bases at V and 2 bases at J, with 14 bases between. CDR3 length equals 15 residues. Germline V gives CDR1 SGHVS, CDR2 FQNEAQ. For the CDR3, the DNA is TGTGCCAGCAGCCCAGGAGGGACAGACACAGATACGCAGTATTTT. Residues: CASSPGGTDTDTQYF.